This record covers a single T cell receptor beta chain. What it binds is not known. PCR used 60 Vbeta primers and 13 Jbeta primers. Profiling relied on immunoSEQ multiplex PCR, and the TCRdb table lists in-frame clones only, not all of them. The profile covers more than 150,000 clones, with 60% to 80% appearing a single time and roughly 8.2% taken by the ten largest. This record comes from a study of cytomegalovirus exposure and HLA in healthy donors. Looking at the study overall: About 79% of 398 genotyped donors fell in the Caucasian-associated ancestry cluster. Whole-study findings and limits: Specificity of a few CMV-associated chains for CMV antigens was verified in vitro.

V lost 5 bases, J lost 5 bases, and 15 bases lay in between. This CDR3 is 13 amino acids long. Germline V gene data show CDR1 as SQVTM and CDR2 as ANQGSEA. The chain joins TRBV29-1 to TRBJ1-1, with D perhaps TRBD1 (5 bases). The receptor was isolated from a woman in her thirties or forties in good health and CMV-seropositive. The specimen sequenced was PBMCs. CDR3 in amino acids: CSVLATAGTEAFF. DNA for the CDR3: TGCAGCGTTCTCGCGACTGCAGGGACTGAAGCTTTCTTT.